These T cell receptor beta chains were read from a single sample in a study of blood T cell repertoires in COVID-19. Assay used: immunoSEQ multiplex PCR; TCRdb lists only in-frame clones, some missing. The repertoire consists of about 180,000 clones, with around 80% occurring once and the leading ten covering approximately 7%. The sample taken for sequencing was peripheral blood. These receptors all come from a man in his 70s with active or convalescent COVID-19. CDR3s include the opening cysteine and the closing phenylalanine or tryptophan. D genes are given only for firm matches. Where a row states a size, it is once, few, many or the class of an expanded clone; other rows omit it.

D: TRBD1
size: few
J: TRBJ1-1
V: TRBV10-3
CDR3: CATSRRQGNTEAFF
DNA: TGTGCCACCTCACGTAGACAGGGAAACACTGAAGCTTTCTTT

D: -
size: many
J: TRBJ1-2
V: TRBV4-1
CDR3: CASSQGPGQGYTF
DNA: TGCGCCAGCAGCCAAGGGCCAGGGCAAGGCTACACCTTC

D: TRBD2
size: -
J: TRBJ2-3
V: TRBV4-1
CDR3: CASSQDKWSGGATDTQYF
DNA: TGCGCCAGCAGCCAAGACAAATGGAGCGGGGGGGCCACAGATACGCAGTATTTT

D: -
size: -
J: TRBJ1-3
V: TRBV11-2
CDR3: CASSLLRGNTIYF
DNA: TGTGCCAGCAGCTTATTGAGGGGAAACACCATATATTTT

D: -
size: -
J: TRBJ2-7
V: TRBV9
CDR3: CASSPQSRQADEQYF
DNA: TGTGCCAGCAGCCCCCAATCCAGACAGGCGGACGAGCAGTACTTC

D: -
size: once
J: TRBJ2-5
V: TRBV5-1
CDR3: CASSFPPSNAQETQYF
DNA: TGCGCCAGCAGCTTTCCCCCAAGCAATGCTCAAGAGACCCAGTACTTC

D: TRBD2
size: -
J: TRBJ2-5
V: TRBV6-5
CDR3: CASRQTSGRLETQYF
DNA: TGTGCCAGCAGGCAGACTAGCGGGAGGCTGGAGACCCAGTACTTC

D: TRBD1
size: -
J: TRBJ2-1
V: TRBV6-5
CDR3: CASSYTGGSSYNEQFF
DNA: TGTGCCAGCAGTTACACAGGGGGGAGCTCCTACAATGAGCAGTTCTTC

D: TRBD2
size: once
J: TRBJ2-7
V: TRBV30
CDR3: CAWNSGLADEQYF
DNA: TGTGCCTGGAACTCGGGACTAGCGGACGAGCAGTACTTC

D: TRBD1
size: -
J: TRBJ2-7
V: TRBV10-1
CDR3: CASSGQGYEQYF
DNA: TGCGCCAGCAGTGGACAGGGGTACGAGCAGTACTTC

D: TRBD1
size: once
J: TRBJ2-1
V: TRBV24-1
CDR3: CATFVVSPGQIINEQFF
DNA: TGTGCCACCTTTGTTGTATCGCCGGGACAGATTATTAATGAGCAGTTCTTC

D: TRBD2
size: -
J: TRBJ2-1
V: TRBV30
CDR3: CAWSSRDYYNEQFF
DNA: TGTGCCTGGAGCTCGCGGGACTACTACAATGAGCAGTTCTTC

D: -
size: -
J: TRBJ1-4
V: TRBV14
CDR3: CASSQGPGATNEKLFF
DNA: TGTGCCAGCAGCCAAGGCCCGGGTGCAACTAATGAAAAACTGTTTTTT

D: TRBD1
size: -
J: TRBJ2-7
V: TRBV6-6
CDR3: CASSYRTGGHEQYF
DNA: TGTGCCAGCAGTTACAGGACAGGGGGGCACGAGCAGTACTTC

D: TRBD1
size: -
J: TRBJ1-2
V: TRBV5-1
CDR3: CASSSKSRDRGNYGYTF
DNA: TGCGCCAGCAGCTCGAAGTCCCGGGACAGGGGAAACTATGGCTACACCTTC

D: TRBD1
size: -
J: TRBJ1-2
V: TRBV7-8
CDR3: CASSLVSGFGTGGGGRYGYTF
DNA: TGTGCCAGCAGCTTAGTGTCGGGATTCGGGACAGGAGGAGGTGGTCGCTATGGCTACACCTTC

D: -
size: -
J: TRBJ1-5
V: TRBV5-1
CDR3: CASSLQGVVGNQPQHF
DNA: TGCGCCAGCAGCCTACAGGGCGTCGTCGGCAATCAGCCCCAGCATTTT

D: -
size: -
J: TRBJ1-2
V: TRBV5-1
CDR3: CASSLQGSVGDGYTF
DNA: TGCGCCAGCAGCTTACAGGGAAGTGTAGGCGATGGCTACACCTTC

D: -
size: -
J: TRBJ2-3
V: TRBV11-2
CDR3: CASSFDRLAFKYF
DNA: TGTGCCAGCAGCTTTGACCGACTGGCTTTTAAGTATTTT

D: TRBD1
size: -
J: TRBJ1-1
V: TRBV5-4
CDR3: CASSLNTGGDTEAFF
DNA: TGTGCCAGCAGCTTAAACACAGGGGGCGACACTGAAGCTTTCTTT